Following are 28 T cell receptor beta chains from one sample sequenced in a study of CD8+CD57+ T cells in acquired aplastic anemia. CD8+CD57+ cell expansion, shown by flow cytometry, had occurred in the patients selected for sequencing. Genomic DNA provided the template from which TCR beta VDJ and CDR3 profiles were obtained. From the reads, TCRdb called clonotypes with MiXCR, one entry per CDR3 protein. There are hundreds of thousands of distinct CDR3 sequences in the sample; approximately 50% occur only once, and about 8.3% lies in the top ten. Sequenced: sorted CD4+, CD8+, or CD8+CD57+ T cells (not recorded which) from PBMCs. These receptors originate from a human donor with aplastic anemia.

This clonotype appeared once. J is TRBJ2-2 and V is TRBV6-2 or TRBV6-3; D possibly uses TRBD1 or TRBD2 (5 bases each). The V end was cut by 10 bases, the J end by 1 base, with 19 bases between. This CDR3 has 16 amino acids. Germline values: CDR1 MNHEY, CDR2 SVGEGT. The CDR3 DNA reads TGTGCCACTCACCTTGGGACGGATGGGAACACCGGGGAGCTGTTTTTT. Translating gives CATHLGTDGNTGELFF.

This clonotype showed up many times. CDR3 in amino acids: CASSYPNGLALQETQYF. Here the CDR3 DNA reads TGTGCCAGCAGCTACCCCAACGGACTAGCCCTCCAAGAGACCCAGTACTTC. The J gene is TRBJ2-5, the V gene TRBV11-2; 8 bases agree with TRBD2. This CDR3 comprises 17 residues. The V gene end was trimmed by 4 bases and the J gene end by 1 base; junction bases not matched to a gene: 11. Germline V CDR1 and CDR2: SGHAT, FQNNGV. The full variable domain, with the rest looked up from reference TRBV11-2 and TRBJ2-5, is EAGVAQSPRYKIIEKRQSVAFWCNPISGHATLYWYQQILGQGPKLLIQFQNNGVVDDSQLPKDRFSAERLKGVDSTLKIQPAKLEDSAVYLCASSYPNGLALQETQYFGPGTRLLVL.

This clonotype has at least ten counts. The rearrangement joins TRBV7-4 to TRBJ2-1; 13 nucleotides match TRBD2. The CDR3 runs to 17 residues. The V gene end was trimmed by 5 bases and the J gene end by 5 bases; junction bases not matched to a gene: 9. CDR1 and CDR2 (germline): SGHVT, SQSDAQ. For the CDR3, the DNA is TGTGCCAGCAGCACCCAAGCCGGGACTAGCGGGGACAATGAGCAGTTCTTC. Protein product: CASSTQAGTSGDNEQFF.

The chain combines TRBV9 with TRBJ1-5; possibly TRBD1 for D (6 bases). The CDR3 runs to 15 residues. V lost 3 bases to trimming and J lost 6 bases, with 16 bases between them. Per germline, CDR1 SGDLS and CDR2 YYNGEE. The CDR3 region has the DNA TGTGCCAGCAGCGCCGGGGGCGGGGTAGGTCAGCCCCAGCATTTT. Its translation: CASSAGGGVGQPQHF.

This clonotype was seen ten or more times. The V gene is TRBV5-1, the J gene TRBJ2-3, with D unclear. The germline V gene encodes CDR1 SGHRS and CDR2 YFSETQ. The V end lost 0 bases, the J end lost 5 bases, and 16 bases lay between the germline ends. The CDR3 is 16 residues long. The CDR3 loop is CASSLAEAQPLDTQYF. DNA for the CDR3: TGCGCCAGCAGCTTGGCCGAGGCACAGCCCTTAGATACGCAGTATTTT.

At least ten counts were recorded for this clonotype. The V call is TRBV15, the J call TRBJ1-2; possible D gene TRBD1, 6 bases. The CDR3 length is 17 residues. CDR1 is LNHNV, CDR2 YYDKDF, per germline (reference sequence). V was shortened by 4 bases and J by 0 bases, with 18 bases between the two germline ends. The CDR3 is CATSTQDSQGSNYGYTF. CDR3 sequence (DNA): TGTGCCACCAGCACCCAGGACAGCCAAGGATCTAACTATGGCTACACCTTC.

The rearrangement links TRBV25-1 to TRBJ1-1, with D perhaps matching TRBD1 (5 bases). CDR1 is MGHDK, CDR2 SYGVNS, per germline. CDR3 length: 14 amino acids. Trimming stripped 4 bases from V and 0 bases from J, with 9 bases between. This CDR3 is CASSARGVNTEAFF. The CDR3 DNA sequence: TGTGCCAGCAGTGCCCGAGGGGTGAACACTGAAGCTTTCTTT.

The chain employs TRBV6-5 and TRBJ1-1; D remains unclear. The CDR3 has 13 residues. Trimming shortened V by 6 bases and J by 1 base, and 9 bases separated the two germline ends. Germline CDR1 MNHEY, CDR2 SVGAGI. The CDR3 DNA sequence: TGTGCCAGCAGCCCGCCGCAGAACACTGAAGCTTTCTTT. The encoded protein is CASSPPQNTEAFF.

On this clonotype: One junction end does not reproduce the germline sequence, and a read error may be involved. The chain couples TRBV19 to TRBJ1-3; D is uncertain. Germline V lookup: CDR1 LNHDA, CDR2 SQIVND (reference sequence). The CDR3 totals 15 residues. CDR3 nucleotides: TGTGCCAGTAGTACGCCCGTTTACTCTGGAAACGCCATATATTTT. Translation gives CASSTPVYSGNAIYF.

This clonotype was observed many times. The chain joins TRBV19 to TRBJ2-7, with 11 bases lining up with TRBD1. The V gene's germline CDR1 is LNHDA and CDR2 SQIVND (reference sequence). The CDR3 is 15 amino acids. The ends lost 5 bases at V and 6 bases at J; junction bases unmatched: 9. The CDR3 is CASSDYGTGGIEQYF. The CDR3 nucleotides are TGTGCCAGTAGTGACTACGGGACAGGGGGGATCGAGCAGTACTTC.

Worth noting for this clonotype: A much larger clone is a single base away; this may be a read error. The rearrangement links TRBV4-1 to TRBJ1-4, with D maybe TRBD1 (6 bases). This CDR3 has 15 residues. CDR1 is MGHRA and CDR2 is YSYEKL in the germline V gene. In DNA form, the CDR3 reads TGCGCCAGCGGCCAGGTGGACAGCGGGAATGAAAAACTGTTTTTT. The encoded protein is CASGQVDSGNEKLFF.

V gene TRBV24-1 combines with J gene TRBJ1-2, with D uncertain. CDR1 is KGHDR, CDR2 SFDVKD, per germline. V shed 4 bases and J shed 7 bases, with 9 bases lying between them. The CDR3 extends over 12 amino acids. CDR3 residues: CATSDIGFGYTF. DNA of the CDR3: TGTGCCACCAGTGACATAGGGTTTGGCTACACCTTC.

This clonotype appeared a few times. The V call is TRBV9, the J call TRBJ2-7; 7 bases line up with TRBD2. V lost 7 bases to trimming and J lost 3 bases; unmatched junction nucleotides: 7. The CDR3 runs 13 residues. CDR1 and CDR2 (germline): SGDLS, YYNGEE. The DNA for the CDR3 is TGTGCCAGCCGCGGACTAGTTTTCTACGAGCAGTACTTC. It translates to CASRGLVFYEQYF.

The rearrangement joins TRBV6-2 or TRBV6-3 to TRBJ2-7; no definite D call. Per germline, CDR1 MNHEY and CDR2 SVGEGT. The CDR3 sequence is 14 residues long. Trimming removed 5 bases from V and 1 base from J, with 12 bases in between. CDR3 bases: TGTGCCAGCAGTGTGGACGCGCCATCCTACGAGCAGTACTTC. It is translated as CASSVDAPSYEQYF.

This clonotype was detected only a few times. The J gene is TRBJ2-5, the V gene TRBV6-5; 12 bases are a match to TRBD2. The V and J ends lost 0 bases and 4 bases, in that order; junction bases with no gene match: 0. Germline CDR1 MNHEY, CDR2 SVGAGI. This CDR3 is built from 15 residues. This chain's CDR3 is CASSYSLAGGETQYF. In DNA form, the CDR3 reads TGTGCCAGCAGTTACTCACTAGCGGGAGGAGAGACCCAGTACTTC.

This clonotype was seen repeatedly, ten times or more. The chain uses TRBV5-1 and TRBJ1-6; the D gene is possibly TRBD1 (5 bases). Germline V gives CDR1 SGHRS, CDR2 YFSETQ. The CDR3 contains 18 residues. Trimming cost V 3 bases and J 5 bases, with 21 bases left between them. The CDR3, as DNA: TGCGCCAGCAGCTACGACCCGGACAACCTCCCTCATAATTCACCCCTCCACTTT. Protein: CASSYDPDNLPHNSPLHF.

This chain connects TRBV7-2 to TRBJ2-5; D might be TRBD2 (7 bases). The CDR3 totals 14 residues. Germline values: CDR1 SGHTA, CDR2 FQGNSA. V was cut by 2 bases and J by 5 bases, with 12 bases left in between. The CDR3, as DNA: TGTGCCAGCAGCTTATCGCGGGGGCGGGAGACCCAGTACTTC. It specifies CASSLSRGRETQYF.

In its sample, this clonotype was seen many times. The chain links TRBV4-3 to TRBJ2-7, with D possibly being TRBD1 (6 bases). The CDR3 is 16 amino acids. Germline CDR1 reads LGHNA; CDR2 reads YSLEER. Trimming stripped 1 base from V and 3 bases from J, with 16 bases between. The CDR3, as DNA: TGCGCCAGCAGCCAAGGGGGCACAGGGCCTCACTACGAGCAGTACTTC. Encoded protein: CASSQGGTGPHYEQYF.

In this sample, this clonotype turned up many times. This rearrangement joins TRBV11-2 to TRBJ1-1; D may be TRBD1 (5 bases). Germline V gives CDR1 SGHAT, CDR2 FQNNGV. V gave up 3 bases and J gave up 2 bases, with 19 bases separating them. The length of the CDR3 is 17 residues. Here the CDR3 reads CASSFSYYEGRNTEAFF. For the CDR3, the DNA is TGTGCCAGCAGCTTCTCCTACTACGAGGGGAGAAACACTGAAGCTTTCTTT.

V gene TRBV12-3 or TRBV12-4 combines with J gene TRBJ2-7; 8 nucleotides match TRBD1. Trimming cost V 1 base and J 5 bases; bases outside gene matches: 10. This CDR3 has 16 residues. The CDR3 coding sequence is TGTGCCAGCAGTTTAGGTAGGACAGGGAGACCGGACGAGCAGTACTTC. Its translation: CASSLGRTGRPDEQYF.

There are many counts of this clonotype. Here the CDR3 DNA reads TGTGCCAGCAGCTTAGACAGGCCGACCTCTGGAAACACCATATATTTT. This translates into CASSLDRPTSGNTIYF. This sequence joins TRBV7-6 and TRBJ1-3; TRBD1 might be the D (5 bases). The ends were cut back, 1 base at V and 0 bases at J, with 10 bases in the middle. The CDR3 length is 16 residues. CDR1 and CDR2 (germline): SGHVS, FNYEAQ. Using reference TRBV7-6 and TRBJ1-3 for the parts outside the CDR3, the full variable domain is GAGVSQSPRYKVTKRGQDVALRCDPISGHVSLYWYRQALGQGPEFLTYFNYEAQQDKSGLPNDRFSAERPEGSISTLTIQRTEQRDSAMYRCASSLDRPTSGNTIYFGEGSWLTVV.

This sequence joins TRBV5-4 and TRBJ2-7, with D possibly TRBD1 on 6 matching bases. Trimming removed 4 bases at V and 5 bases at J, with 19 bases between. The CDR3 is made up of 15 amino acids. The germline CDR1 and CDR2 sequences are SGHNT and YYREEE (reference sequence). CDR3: CASSRGNRVDDEQYV. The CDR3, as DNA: TGTGCCAGCAGCAGGGGGAACAGGGTAGATGACGAGCAGTACGTC.

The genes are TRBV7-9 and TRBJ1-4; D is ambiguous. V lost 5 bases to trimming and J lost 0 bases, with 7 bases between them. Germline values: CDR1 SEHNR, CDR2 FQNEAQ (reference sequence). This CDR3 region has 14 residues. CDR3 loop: CASSGGTTNEKLFF. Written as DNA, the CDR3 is TGTGCCAGCAGCGGAGGGACAACTAATGAAAAACTGTTTTTT.

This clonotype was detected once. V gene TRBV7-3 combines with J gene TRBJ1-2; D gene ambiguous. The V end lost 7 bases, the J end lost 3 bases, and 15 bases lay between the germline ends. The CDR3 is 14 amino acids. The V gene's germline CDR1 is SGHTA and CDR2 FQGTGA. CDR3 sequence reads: CASIKMNQDYGYTF. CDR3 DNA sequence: TGTGCCAGCATAAAGATGAACCAAGACTATGGCTACACCTTC.

In nucleotides, the CDR3 is TGCAGCGCCGTGGTCGGTACCAATGTCGGGCAGGGGCGATGGGAGCAGTACTTC. Translation: CSAVVGTNVGQGRWEQYF. This chain uses TRBV29-1 with TRBJ2-7; D is possibly TRBD1 (6 bases). The CDR3 has 18 amino acids. Germline CDR1 SQVTM, CDR2 ANQGSEA. Trimming left V 7 bases short and J 7 bases short, with 35 bases between.

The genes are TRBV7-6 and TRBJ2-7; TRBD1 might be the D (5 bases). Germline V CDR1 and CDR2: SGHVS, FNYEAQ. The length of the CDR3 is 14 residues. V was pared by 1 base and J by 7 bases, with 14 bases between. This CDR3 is CASSLGQNYNEQYF. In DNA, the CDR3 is TGTGCCAGCAGCTTAGGACAGAATTACAATGAGCAGTACTTC.

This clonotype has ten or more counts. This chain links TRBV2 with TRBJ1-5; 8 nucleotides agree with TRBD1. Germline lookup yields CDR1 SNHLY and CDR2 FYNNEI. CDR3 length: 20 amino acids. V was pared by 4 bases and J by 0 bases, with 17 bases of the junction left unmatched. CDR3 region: CASSVGQGRYLLDSNQPQHF. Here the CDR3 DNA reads TGTGCCAGCAGTGTAGGACAGGGCAGGTACCTCTTAGATAGCAATCAGCCCCAGCATTTT.

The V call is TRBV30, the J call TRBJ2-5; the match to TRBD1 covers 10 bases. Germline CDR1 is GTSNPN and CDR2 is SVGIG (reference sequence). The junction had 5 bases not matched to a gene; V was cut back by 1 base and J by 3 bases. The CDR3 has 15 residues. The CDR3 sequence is CAWSAGTGAKETQYF. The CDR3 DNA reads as TGTGCCTGGAGTGCCGGGACAGGGGCAAAAGAGACCCAGTACTTC. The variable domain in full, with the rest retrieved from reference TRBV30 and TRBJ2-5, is SQTIHQWPATLVQPVGSPLSLECTVEGTSNPNLYWYRQAAGRGLQLLFYSVGIGQISSEVPQNLSASRPQDRQFILSSKKLLLSDSGFYLCAWSAGTGAKETQYFGPGTRLLVL.